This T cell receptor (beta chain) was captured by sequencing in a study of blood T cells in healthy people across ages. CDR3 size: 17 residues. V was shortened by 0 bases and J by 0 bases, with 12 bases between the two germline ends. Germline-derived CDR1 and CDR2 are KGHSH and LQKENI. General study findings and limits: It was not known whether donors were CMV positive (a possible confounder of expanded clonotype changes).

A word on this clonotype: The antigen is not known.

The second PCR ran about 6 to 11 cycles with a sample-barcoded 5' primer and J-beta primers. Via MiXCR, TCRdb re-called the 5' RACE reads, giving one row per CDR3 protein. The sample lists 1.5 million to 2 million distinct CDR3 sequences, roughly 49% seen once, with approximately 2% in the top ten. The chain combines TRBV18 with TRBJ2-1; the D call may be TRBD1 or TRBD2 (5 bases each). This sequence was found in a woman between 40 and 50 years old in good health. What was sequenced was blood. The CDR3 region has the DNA TGTGCCAGCTCACCACCGGTCGGGGCTAGCTCCTACAATGAGCAGTTCTTC. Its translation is CASSPPVGASSYNEQFF.